These T cell receptor beta chains were read from a single sample in a study of blood T cells in healthy people across ages. TCRdb re-derived calls from the 5' RACE reads in MiXCR, one entry per CDR3 protein. The profile covers some 900,000 distinct CDR3 sequences, with under 50% appearing a single time and around 15% taken by the ten largest. What was sequenced was blood. Receptors were obtained from a man aged 25 to 40 in good health. CDR3s include the opening cysteine and the closing phenylalanine or tryptophan. The D gene is left open where the match is weak. Size tells how often a clone was seen (once, few, many) or the class of an expanded clone, and some rows leave it out.

>-|TRBD1|TRBV25-1|TRBJ1-5
CASSDLDRGQPQHF
TGTGCCAGCAGTGATCTTGACAGGGGTCAGCCCCAGCATTTT
>few|TRBD1|TRBV6-6|TRBJ2-5
CASRADRDETQYF
TGTGCCAGCAGAGCAGACAGGGACGAGACCCAGTACTTC
>-|TRBD1|TRBV10-3|TRBJ2-7
CAIYMASPGTGGHEQYF
TGTGCCATCTACATGGCATCTCCCGGGACAGGGGGCCACGAGCAGTACTTC
>-|-|TRBV7-9|TRBJ2-7
CASSLAGLRYEQYF
TGTGCCAGCAGCTTAGCAGGGCTTCGGTACGAGCAGTACTTC
>few|TRBD1|TRBV20-1|TRBJ1-2
CSATGQGVFGYTF
TGCAGTGCTACCGGACAGGGGGTATTTGGCTACACCTTC
>few|TRBD2|TRBV7-8|TRBJ2-1
CASSLGPSGGLYNEQFF
TGTGCCAGCAGCTTAGGGCCTAGCGGGGGCCTATACAATGAGCAGTTCTTC
>many|TRBD1|TRBV20-1|TRBJ1-5
CSARIDRGDNQPQHF
TGCAGTGCTAGAATAGACAGGGGGGACAATCAGCCCCAGCATTTT
>-|-|TRBV7-6|TRBJ2-7
CASSLDQGFSYEQYF
TGTGCCAGCAGCTTGGATCAGGGCTTCTCCTACGAGCAGTACTTC
>once|TRBD1|TRBV6-2/TRBV6-3|TRBJ2-7
CASSETVGTVFYEQYF
TGTGCCAGCAGTGAGACCGTCGGGACAGTCTTTTACGAGCAGTACTTC
>-|-|TRBV20-1|TRBJ1-2
CSATPPGLYGYTF
TGCAGTGCTACCCCACCGGGCCTCTATGGCTACACCTTC
>-|-|TRBV5-1|TRBJ2-5
CASRQEETQYF
TGCGCCAGTCGACAGGAAGAGACCCAGTACTTC